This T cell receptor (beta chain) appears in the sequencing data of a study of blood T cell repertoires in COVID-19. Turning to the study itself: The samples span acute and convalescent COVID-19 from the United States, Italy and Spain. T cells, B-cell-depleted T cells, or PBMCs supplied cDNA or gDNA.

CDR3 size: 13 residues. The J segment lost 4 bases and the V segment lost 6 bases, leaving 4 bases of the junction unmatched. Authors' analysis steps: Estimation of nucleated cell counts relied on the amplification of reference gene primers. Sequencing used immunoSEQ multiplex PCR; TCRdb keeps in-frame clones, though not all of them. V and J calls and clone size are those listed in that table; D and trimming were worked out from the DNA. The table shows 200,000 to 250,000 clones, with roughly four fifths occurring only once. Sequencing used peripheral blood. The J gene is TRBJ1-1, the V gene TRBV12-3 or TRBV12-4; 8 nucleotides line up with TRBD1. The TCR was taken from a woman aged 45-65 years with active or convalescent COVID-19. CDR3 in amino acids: CASRITGGTEAFF. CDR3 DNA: TGTGCCAGCAGGATTACAGGGGGCACTGAAGCTTTCTTT.